This T cell receptor (beta chain) was sequenced for a study of T cell responses to AZD1222 COVID-19 vaccine. Between the trimmed V and J ends, which lost 0 bases and 1 base, there was a span of 7 bases. CDR3 length: 14 amino acids. Germline CDR1 and CDR2: SGHRS and YFSETQ. Of note for this clone: Its antigen is unidentified.

Study findings and constraints: Donors in the cohort were predominantly white British and more often female, and clonal diversity was possibly underestimated.

Produced via immunoSEQ multiplex PCR; TCRdb's table is partial and in-frame only. The sample shows about 120,000 clones, around 84% of them seen only once. The chain employs TRBV5-1 and TRBJ1-1, with D unresolved. The sample was peripheral blood, taken 28 days after the second AZD1222 dose. The source of this sequence is an adult who received the AZD1222 COVID-19 vaccine. For the CDR3, the DNA is TGCGCCAGCAGCTTGGGAGGAGCGAACACTGAAGCTTTCTTT. This encodes CASSLGGANTEAFF.